This T cell receptor (beta chain) originates from a study of T cells in localized non-small cell lung cancer. Points from the study as a whole: The study detected a median around 50 of the top 100 tumor clones in adjacent lung. In uninvolved adjacent lung, T cell clonality reached its highest value, exceeding tumor. Those with higher blood T cell density had longer overall survival. Sequencing was restricted to one tumor region; therefore, heterogeneity remains possible.

Germline lookup yields CDR1 SNHLY and CDR2 FYNNEI. The V gene lost 3 bases and the J gene lost 1 base, with 7 bases spanning the gap. The CDR3 is 15 amino acids. About this clone: What it binds is not known.

Generated by immunoSEQ multiplex PCR, the TCRdb table keeps only in-frame clones and is missing some. This sample yields nearly 25,000 clones, of which about 92% are seen a single time; approximately 14% belongs to the top ten. The chain has TRBV2 and TRBJ1-6; TRBD1 is a possible D gene (5 bases). This receptor was taken from a man between 40 and 69 years old with stage III squamous cell lung carcinoma. Sequencing was performed on peripheral blood, taken before any cancer treatment. The CDR3 here is CASSEGGSYNSPLHF. As DNA, the CDR3 is TGTGCCAGCAGTGAGGGGGGGTCCTATAATTCACCCCTCCACTTT.